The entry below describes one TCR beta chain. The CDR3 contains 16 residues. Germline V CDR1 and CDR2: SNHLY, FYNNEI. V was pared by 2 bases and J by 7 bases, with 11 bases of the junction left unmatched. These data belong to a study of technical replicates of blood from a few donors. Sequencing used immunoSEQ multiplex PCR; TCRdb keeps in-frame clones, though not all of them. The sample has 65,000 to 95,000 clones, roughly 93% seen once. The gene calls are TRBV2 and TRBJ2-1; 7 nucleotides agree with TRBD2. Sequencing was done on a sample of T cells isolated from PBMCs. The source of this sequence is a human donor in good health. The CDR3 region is CASSEREGWPENEQFF. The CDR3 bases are TGTGCCAGCAGTGAAAGGGAGGGTTGGCCCGAAAATGAGCAGTTCTTC.